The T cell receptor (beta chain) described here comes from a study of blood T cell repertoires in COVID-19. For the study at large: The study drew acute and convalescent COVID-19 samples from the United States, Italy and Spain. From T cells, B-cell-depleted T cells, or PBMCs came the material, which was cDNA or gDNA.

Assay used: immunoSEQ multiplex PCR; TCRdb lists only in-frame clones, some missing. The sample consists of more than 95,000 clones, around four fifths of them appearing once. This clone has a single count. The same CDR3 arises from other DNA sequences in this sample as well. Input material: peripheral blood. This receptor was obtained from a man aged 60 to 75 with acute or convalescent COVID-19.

In nucleotides, the CDR3 is TGTGCCAGCAGTCGGACAGGGAAAGGCACCGGGGAGCTGTTTTTT. Amino acids: CASSRTGKGTGELFF. This chain joins TRBV3-1 (or the pseudogene TRBV3-2) and TRBJ2-2; 8 nucleotides agree with TRBD1. This CDR3 region has 15 residues. From germline, CDR1 is LGHDT and CDR2 YNNKEL (reference sequence). With 6 bases clipped from V and 4 bases from J, the junction kept 7 bases outside the gene matches.